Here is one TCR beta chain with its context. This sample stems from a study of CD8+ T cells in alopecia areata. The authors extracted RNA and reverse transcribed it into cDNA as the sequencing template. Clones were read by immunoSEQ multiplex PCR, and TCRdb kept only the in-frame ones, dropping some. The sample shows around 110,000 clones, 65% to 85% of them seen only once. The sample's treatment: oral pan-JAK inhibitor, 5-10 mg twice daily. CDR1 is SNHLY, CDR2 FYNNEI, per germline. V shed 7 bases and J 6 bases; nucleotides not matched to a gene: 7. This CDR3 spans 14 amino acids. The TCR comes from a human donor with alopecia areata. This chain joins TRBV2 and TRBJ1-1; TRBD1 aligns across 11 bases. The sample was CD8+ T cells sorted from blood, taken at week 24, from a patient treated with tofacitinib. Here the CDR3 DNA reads TGTGCCAGCAAGTGGACAGGGGGCGTCGCTGAAGCTTTCTTT. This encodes CASKWTGGVAEAFF.